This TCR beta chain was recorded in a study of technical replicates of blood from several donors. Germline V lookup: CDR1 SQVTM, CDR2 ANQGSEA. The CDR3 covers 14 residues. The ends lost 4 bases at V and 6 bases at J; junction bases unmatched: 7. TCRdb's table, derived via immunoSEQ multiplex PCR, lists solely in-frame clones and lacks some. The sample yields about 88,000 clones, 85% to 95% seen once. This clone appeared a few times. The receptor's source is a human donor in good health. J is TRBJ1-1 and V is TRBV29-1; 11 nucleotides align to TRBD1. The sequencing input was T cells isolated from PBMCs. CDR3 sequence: CSVGGQGDTAEAFF. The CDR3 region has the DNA TGCAGCGTTGGGGGACAGGGGGATACTGCTGAAGCTTTCTTT.